This is a list of T cell receptor beta chains from one sample in a study of blood T cells in healthy people across ages. A single record per CDR3 protein comes from TCRdb applying MiXCR to the 5' RACE reads. The profile shows roughly 800,000 distinct CDR3 sequences, roughly 50% of them singletons. Sequencing was done on a sample of blood. These receptors were obtained from a man aged 25 to 40 in good health. Both conserved end residues are part of each CDR3. The D gene is left open where the match is weak. The listing skips clone size in some rows; elsewhere it reads once, few, many or a size class.

clone size | J gene | D gene | V gene | CDR3 DNA | CDR3 protein
- | TRBJ1-1 | - | TRBV15 | TGTGCCACCAGCCGAGGGAGAGGGCTGAACACTGAAGCTTTCTTT | CATSRGRGLNTEAFF
few | TRBJ2-3 | - | TRBV29-1 | TGCAGCGTGGGGCGGGGCACAGATACGCAGTATTTT | CSVGRGTDTQYF
- | TRBJ2-7 | TRBD1 | TRBV5-1 | TGCGCCAGCAGCTACCGGGACAGGCTCTCCTACGAGCAGTACTTC | CASSYRDRLSYEQYF
- | TRBJ1-6 | - | TRBV5-1 | TGCGCCAGCAGCTTGGCTGGACCCGGGGACGGTAATTCACCCCTCCACTTT | CASSLAGPGDGNSPLHF
- | TRBJ1-2 | - | TRBV21-1 | TGTGCCAGCAGCACGGGTGGGGGTGGCTACACCTTC | CASSTGGGGYTF
- | TRBJ2-1 | - | TRBV3-1 | TGTGCCAGCAGCCAAGATTTGGGGTCCTACAATGAGCAGTTCTTC | CASSQDLGSYNEQFF
few | TRBJ2-7 | TRBD2 | TRBV20-1 | TGCAGTGCTAGTATTGGACTAGCGGGGACCTACGAGCAGTACTTC | CSASIGLAGTYEQYF
- | TRBJ2-1 | TRBD2 | TRBV30 | TGTGCCTGGAGTCGAACTAGCGGGGTTATCAATGAGCAGTTCTTC | CAWSRTSGVINEQFF
- | TRBJ2-7 | - | TRBV15 | TGTGCCACCAGCAGAGATCTCACAGGGTGGGAGCAGTACTTC | CATSRDLTGWEQYF
- | TRBJ1-1 | - | TRBV5-1 | TGCGCCAGCAGCTCGGGGGAAGAGAGCACTGAAGCTTTCTTT | CASSSGEESTEAFF
- | TRBJ1-6 | - | TRBV20-1 | TGCAGTGCAGGTGCCGGGACACCGAGCTCCTATAATTCACCCCTCCACTTT | CSAGAGTPSSYNSPLHF
- | TRBJ1-1 | - | TRBV10-3 | TGTGCCATCAGTGGTATCGGGGTCTGGAACACTGAAGCTTTCTTT | CAISGIGVWNTEAFF
few | TRBJ1-5 | - | TRBV7-2 | TGTGCCAGCAGCCCTTCCGGCCTAAGGGTTCAGCCCCAGCATTTT | CASSPSGLRVQPQHF
few | TRBJ2-1 | - | TRBV29-1 | TGCAGCGTTGAACATCGGGAGCGGTCCTACAATGAGCAGTTCTTC | CSVEHRERSYNEQFF
- | TRBJ2-1 | TRBD2 | TRBV15 | TGTGCCACCAGCAGAGATGGGACTAGCGGGACCATTAGCTCCTACAATGAGCAGTTCTTC | CATSRDGTSGTISSYNEQFF
many | TRBJ2-7 | TRBD2 | TRBV20-1 | TGCAGTGCTAGAGATCAGGGACTAGGCACCTACGAGCAGTACTTC | CSARDQGLGTYEQYF
- | TRBJ2-7 | TRBD2 | TRBV19 | TGTGCCAGTTCGGGGGGGGTAACCTACGAGCAGTACTTC | CASSGGVTYEQYF
- | TRBJ2-5 | - | TRBV20-1 | TGCAGTGCTAGAGATCATTGGCAGGCCCAGTACTTC | CSARDHWQAQYF